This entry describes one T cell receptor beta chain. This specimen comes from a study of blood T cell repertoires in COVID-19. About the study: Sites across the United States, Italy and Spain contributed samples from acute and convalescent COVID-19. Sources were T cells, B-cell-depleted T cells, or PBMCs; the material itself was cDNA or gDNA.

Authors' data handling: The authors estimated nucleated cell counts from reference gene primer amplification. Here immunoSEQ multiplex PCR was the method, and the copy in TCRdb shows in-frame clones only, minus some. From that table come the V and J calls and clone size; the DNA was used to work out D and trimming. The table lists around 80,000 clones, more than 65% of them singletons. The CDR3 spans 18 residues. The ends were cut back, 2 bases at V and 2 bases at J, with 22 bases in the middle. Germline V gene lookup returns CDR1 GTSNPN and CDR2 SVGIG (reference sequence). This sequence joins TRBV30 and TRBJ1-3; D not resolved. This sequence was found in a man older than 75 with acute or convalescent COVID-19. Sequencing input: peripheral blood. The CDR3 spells CAWSNPRWRDRPGNTIYF. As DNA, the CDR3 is TGTGCCTGGAGTAATCCCCGGTGGAGGGATCGACCTGGAAACACCATATATTTT.